The T cell receptor (beta chain) described here comes from a study of cytomegalovirus exposure and HLA in healthy donors. Overall study results and limits: Differences between HLA loci emerged in a later analysis of TCR association rates, with DRB1 most and HLA-C fewest.

PCR was performed using 60 Vbeta and 13 Jbeta primers. Libraries were prepared by immunoSEQ multiplex PCR; TCRdb keeps only in-frame clonotypes and omits some of them. Of some 160,000 clones in the sample, almost 85% are singletons; the top ten hold approximately 0.47%. Each of the donors was a healthy bone marrow donor. CDR1 and CDR2 (germline): SGHTS, YDEGEE. CDR3 size: 13 residues. The germline V and J ends were trimmed by 1 base and 0 bases, with 5 bases remaining between them. To note about this clone: Its target is unknown.

Sequencing was done on a sample of PBMCs. The TCR originated in a woman aged 50 to 60 in good health and CMV-seronegative. The rearrangement uses TRBV5-8 and TRBJ2-7; D is unresolved. The CDR3 protein is CASSLLNSYEQYF. The CDR3 DNA reads as TGTGCCAGCAGCTTGCTAAACTCCTACGAGCAGTACTTC. The full variable domain, with the rest looked up from reference TRBV5-8 and TRBJ2-7, is EAGVTQSPTHLIKTRGQQATLRCSPISGHTSVYWYQQALGLGLQFLLWYDEGEERNRGNFPPRFSGRQFPNYSSELNVNALELEDSALYLCASSLLNSYEQYFGPGTRLTVT.